The 5 T cell receptor beta chains given below trace back to one sample, sequenced in a study of immune cell composition in non-small cell lung cancer. The normal lung sample lay at least 3 cm, and maximally far, from the tumour. Profiled with immunoSEQ multiplex PCR; TCRdb holds only in-frame clones, not every one. Here the sample spans 7,000 or so clones, roughly 81% being singletons. The material sequenced was non-adjacent lung tissue. The origin of the receptors is a human donor with non-small cell lung cancer.

This chain links TRBV7-2 with TRBJ1-5; no reliable D call. Trimming shortened V by 6 bases and J by 1 base, and 10 bases separated the two germline ends. The CDR3 runs to 14 residues. In germline, CDR1 is SGHTA, CDR2 FQGNSA. CDR3 in amino acids: CASRGLDSNQPQHF. In DNA, the CDR3 is TGTGCCAGCAGAGGGTTAGACAGCAATCAGCCCCAGCATTTT.

The chain joins TRBV5-1 to TRBJ2-2, with a tentative D call TRBD1 (7 bases). This CDR3 is built from 15 residues. V was trimmed by 4 bases and J by 5 bases, leaving 15 bases between them. Germline CDR1 SGHRS, CDR2 YFSETQ. CDR3 DNA: TGCGCCAGCAGCCAAAACAGGGGACTTACCGGGGAGCTGTTTTTT. Translating it yields CASSQNRGLTGELFF.

This clone was picked up a small number of times. The chain recombines TRBV4-2 with TRBJ2-2; 7 nucleotides match TRBD2. Trimming cost V 5 bases and J 4 bases; bases outside gene matches: 4. Germline-derived CDR1 and CDR2 are LGHNA and YNFKEQ. CDR3 length: 14 amino acids. CDR3 sequence reads: CASSSGLTTGELFF. In DNA form, the CDR3 reads TGTGCCAGCAGCTCGGGACTAACCACCGGGGAGCTGTTTTTT.

On this clone: An end of the junction does not agree with germline; a read error may underlie this. The chain has TRBV15 and TRBJ2-5, with D possibly matching TRBD2 (6 bases). The CDR3 is made up of 15 amino acids. The germline V gene encodes CDR1 LNHNV and CDR2 YYDKDF (reference sequence). In DNA, the CDR3 is TGTGCCACCAGCAGATCGATTCAAGCTCGGGAGACCCGGTACTTC. It yields the protein CATSRSIQARETRYF.

The CDR3: CASSFDTANTEAFF. The CDR3 nucleotides are TGTGCCAGCAGCTTCGACACAGCCAACACTGAAGCTTTCTTT. This rearrangement joins TRBV7-2 to TRBJ1-1; D remains ambiguous. The V and J ends lost 3 bases and 2 bases respectively, with 10 bases between them. The V gene's germline CDR1 is SGHTA and CDR2 FQGNSA. The CDR3 totals 14 residues.